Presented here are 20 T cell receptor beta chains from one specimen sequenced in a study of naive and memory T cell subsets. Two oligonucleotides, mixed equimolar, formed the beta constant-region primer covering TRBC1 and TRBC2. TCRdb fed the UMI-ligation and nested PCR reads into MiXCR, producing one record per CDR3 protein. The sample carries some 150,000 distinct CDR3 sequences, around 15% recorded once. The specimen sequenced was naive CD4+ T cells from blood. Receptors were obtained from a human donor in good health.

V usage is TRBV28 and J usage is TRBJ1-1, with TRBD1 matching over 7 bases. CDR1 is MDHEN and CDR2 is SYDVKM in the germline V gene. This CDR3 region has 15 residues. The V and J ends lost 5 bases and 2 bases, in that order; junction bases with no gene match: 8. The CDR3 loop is CASSQPRDSNTEAFF. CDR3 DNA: TGTGCCAGCAGTCAACCAAGGGACAGCAACACTGAAGCTTTCTTT.

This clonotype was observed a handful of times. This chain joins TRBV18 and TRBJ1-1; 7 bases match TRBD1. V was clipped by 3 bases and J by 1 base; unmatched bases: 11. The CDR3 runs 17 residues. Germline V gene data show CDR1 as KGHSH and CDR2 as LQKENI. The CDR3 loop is CASSPPGTEVTNTEAFF. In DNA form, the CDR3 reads TGTGCCAGCTCACCGCCGGGGACAGAGGTCACGAACACTGAAGCTTTCTTT.

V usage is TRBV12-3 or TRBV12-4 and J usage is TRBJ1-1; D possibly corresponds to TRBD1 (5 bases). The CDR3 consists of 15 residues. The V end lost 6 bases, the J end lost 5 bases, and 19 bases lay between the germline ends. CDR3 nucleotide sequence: TGTGCCAGCAGGAAAGGGGAGGGCGCGGAGACTGAAGCTTTCTTT. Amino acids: CASRKGEGAETEAFF.

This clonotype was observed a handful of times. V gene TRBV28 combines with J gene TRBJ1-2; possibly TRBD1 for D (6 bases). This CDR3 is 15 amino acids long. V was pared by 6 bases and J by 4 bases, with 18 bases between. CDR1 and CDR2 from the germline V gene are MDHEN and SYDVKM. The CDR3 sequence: CASRSFGGAFYGYTF. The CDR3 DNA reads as TGTGCCAGCAGGTCGTTCGGGGGGGCCTTCTATGGCTACACCTTC.

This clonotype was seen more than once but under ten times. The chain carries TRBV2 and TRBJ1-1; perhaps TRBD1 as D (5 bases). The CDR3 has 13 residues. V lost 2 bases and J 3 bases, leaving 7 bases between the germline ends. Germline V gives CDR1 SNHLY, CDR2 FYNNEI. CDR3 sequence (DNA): TGTGCCAGCAGTGAAATGGGGGACACTGAAGCTTTCTTT. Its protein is CASSEMGDTEAFF.

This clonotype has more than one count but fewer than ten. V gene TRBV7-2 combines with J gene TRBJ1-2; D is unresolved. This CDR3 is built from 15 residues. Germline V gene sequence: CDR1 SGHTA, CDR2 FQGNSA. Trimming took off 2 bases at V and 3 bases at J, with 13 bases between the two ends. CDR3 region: CASSLSPTPYYGYTF. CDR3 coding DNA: TGTGCCAGCAGCTTAAGTCCTACACCCTACTATGGCTACACCTTC.

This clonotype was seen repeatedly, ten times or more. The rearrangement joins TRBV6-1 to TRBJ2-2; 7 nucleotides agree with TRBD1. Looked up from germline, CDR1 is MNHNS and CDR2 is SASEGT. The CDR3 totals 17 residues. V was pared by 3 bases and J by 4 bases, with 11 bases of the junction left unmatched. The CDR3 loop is CASSDRKTGLGTGELFF. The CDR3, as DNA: TGTGCCAGCAGTGACCGGAAGACAGGGCTCGGCACCGGGGAGCTGTTTTTT.

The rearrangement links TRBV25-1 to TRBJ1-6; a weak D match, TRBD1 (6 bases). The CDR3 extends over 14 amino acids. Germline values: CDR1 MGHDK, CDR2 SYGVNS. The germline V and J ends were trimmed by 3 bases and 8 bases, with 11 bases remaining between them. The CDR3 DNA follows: TGTGCCAGCAGTGACTCACAGGGCGATTCACCCCTCCACTTT. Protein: CASSDSQGDSPLHF.

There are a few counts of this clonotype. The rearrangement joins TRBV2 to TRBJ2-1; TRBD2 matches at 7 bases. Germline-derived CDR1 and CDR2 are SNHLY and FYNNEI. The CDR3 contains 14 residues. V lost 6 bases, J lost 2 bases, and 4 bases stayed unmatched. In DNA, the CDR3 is TGTGCCAGCAGAGCAGCGGGGACCTACAATGAGCAGTTCTTC. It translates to CASRAAGTYNEQFF.

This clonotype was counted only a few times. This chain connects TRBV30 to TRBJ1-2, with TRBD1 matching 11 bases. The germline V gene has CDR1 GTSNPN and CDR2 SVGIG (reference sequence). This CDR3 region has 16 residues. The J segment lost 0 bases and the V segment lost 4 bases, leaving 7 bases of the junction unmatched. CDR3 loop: CAWNPGQGVSNYGYTF. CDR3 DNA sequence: TGTGCCTGGAACCCGGGACAGGGGGTATCTAACTATGGCTACACCTTC. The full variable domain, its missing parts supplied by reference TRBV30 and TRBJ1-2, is SQTIHQWPATLVQPVGSPLSLECTVEGTSNPNLYWYRQAAGRGLQLLFYSVGIGQISSEVPQNLSASRPQDRQFILSSKKLLLSDSGFYLCAWNPGQGVSNYGYTFGSGTRLTVV.

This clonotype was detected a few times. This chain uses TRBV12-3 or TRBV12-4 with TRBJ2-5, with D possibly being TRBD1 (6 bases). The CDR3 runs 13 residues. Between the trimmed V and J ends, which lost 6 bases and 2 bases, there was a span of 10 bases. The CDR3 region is CASRLTGQETQYF. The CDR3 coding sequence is TGTGCCAGCAGGCTTACAGGGCAAGAGACCCAGTACTTC.

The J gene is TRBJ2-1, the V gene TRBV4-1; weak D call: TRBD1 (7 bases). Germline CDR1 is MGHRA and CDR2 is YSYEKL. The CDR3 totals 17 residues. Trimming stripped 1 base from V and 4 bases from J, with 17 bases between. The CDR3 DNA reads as TGCGCCAGCAGCCAAGGGAGGCAGGGGGGTCGGTACAATGAGCAGTTCTTC. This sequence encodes CASSQGRQGGRYNEQFF.

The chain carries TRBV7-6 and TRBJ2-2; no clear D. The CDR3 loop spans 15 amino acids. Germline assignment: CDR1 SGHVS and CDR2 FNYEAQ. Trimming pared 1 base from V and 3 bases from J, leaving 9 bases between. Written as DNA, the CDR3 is TGTGCCAGCAGCTTAGTCCGGGCGGACACCGGGGAGCTGTTTTTT. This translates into CASSLVRADTGELFF. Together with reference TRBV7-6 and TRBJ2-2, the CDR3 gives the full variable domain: GAGVSQSPRYKVTKRGQDVALRCDPISGHVSLYWYRQALGQGPEFLTYFNYEAQQDKSGLPNDRFSAERPEGSISTLTIQRTEQRDSAMYRCASSLVRADTGELFFGEGSRLTVL.

The DNA of the CDR3 is TGTGCCAGCAGCCACTTGGTAGCGGGTAGTTACAATGAGCAGTTCTTC. Translating gives CASSHLVAGSYNEQFF. The chain links TRBV3-1 to TRBJ2-1, with 7 bases aligning to TRBD2. The CDR3 runs to 16 residues. V lost 3 bases, J lost 4 bases, and 9 bases stayed unmatched. Germline values: CDR1 LGHDT, CDR2 YNNKEL (reference sequence).

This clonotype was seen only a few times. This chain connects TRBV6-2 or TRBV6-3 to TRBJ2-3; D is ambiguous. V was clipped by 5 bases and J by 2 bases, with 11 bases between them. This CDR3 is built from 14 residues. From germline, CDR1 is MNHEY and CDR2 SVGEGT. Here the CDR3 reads CASSRLSATDTQYF. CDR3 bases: TGTGCCAGCAGTCGACTGAGTGCCACAGATACGCAGTATTTT.

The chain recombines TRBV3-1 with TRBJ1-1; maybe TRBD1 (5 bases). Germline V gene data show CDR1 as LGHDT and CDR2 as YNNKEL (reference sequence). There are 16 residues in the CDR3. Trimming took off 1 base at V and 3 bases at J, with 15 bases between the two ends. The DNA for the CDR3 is TGTGCCAGCAGCCAAGTCCCTGCCAGGGTGGACACTGAAGCTTTCTTT. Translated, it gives CASSQVPARVDTEAFF.

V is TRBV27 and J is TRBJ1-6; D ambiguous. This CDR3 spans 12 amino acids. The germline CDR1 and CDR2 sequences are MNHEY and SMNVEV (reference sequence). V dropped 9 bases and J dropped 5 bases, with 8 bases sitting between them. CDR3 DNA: TGTGCCAGTGGACGGGATAATTCACCCCTCCACTTT. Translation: CASGRDNSPLHF.

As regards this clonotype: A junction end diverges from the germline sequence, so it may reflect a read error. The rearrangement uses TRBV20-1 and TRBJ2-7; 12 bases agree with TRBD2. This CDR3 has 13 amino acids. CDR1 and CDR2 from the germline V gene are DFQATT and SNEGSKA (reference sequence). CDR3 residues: CSGRLAGVGEQYF. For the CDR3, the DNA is TGCAGTGGTAGACTAGCGGGAGTGGGTGAGCAGTACTTC.

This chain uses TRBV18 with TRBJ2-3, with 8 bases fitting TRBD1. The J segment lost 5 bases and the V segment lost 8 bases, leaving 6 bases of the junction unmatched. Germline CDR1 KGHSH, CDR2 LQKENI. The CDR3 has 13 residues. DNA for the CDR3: TGTGCCAGCCCGACAGGGGTTGGAGATACGCAGTATTTT. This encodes CASPTGVGDTQYF.

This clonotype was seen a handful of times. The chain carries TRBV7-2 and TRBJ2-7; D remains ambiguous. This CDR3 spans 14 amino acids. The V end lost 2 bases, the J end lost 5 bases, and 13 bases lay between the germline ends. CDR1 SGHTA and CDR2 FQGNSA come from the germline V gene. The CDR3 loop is CASSLPPPRHEQYF. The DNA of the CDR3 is TGTGCCAGCAGCTTACCACCCCCGCGCCACGAGCAGTACTTC.